What follows are 12 T cell receptor beta chains derived from one specimen sequenced in a study of cytomegalovirus exposure and HLA in healthy donors. PCR was performed using 60 Vbeta and 13 Jbeta primers. This table comes from immunoSEQ multiplex PCR, and its TCRdb copy is limited to in-frame clones, with some not included. The data contain about 190,000 clones, 82% of them seen just once; the ten biggest clones take up approximately 0.8%. Sequenced: PBMCs. The receptors here all came from a woman aged 18-29 years in good health and CMV-seronegative.

V is TRBV7-9 and J is TRBJ2-1, with a possible D match to TRBD2 (5 bases). CDR1 and CDR2 (germline): SEHNR, FQNEAQ (reference sequence). Trimming cost V 11 bases and J 3 bases, with 17 bases left between them. This CDR3 comprises 14 residues. CDR3 protein: CAGRAEPIYNEQFF. CDR3 DNA sequence: TGTGCCGGGCGGGCGGAGCCAATCTACAATGAGCAGTTCTTC.

The gene calls are TRBV6-1 and TRBJ2-1; 9 bases fit TRBD1. CDR1 is MNHNS and CDR2 is SASEGT in the germline V gene. This CDR3 comprises 14 residues. V gave up 8 bases and J gave up 4 bases; unmatched junction bases: 6. CDR3 DNA sequence: TGTGCCAGCGATCCGGGACAGGGTTACAATGAGCAGTTCTTC. This encodes CASDPGQGYNEQFF.

The chain combines TRBV18 with TRBJ2-3; D is perhaps TRBD1 (5 bases). The CDR3 covers 14 residues. Trimming removed 2 bases from V and 1 base from J, with 7 bases in between. The germline CDR1 and CDR2 sequences are KGHSH and LQKENI. The CDR3 sequence: CASSPVGGTDTQYF. In nucleotides, the CDR3 is TGTGCCAGCTCACCAGTAGGGGGCACAGATACGCAGTATTTT. Supplemented by reference TRBV18 and TRBJ2-3, the full variable domain reads NAGVMQNPRHLVRRRGQEARLRCSPMKGHSHVYWYRQLPEEGLKFMVYLQKENIIDESGMPKERFSAEFPKEGPSILRIQQVVRGDSAAYFCASSPVGGTDTQYFGPGTRLTVL.

CDR3 nucleotides: TGTGCCAGCCTCGGCCGGGACAGGGGGCCCGATGAGCAGTTCTTC. Encoded protein: CASLGRDRGPDEQFF. This chain uses TRBV28 with TRBJ2-1, with 12 bases lining up with TRBD1. J lost 8 bases, V lost 8 bases, and 10 bases had no gene match. Per the germline V gene, CDR1 is MDHEN and CDR2 is SYDVKM. There are 15 residues in the CDR3.

The chain employs TRBV5-1 and TRBJ2-5; TRBD2 aligns across 12 bases. This CDR3 is built from 15 residues. Germline V gene data show CDR1 as SGHRS and CDR2 as YFSETQ. V dropped 3 bases and J dropped 5; count of bases not matched to a gene: 5. This CDR3 reads CASSSGTSGQETQYF. The DNA for the CDR3 is TGCGCCAGCAGCTCAGGGACTAGCGGGCAGGAGACCCAGTACTTC.

This clone was seen only a few times. The chain uses TRBV6-5 and TRBJ1-1; D possibly corresponds to TRBD1 (5 bases). V gave up 5 bases and J gave up 6 bases, with 13 bases separating them. Germline-derived CDR1 and CDR2 are MNHEY and SVGAGI. The CDR3 has 13 residues. CDR3 sequence: CASSGRVWAEAFF. CDR3 DNA: TGTGCCAGCAGTGGCAGGGTGTGGGCTGAAGCTTTCTTT.

This clone showed up just a few times. Here the CDR3 reads CASSQRATSENTGELFF. In nucleotides, the CDR3 is TGTGCCAGCAGCCAAAGGGCTACTAGCGAAAACACCGGGGAGCTGTTTTTT. The chain links TRBV4-2 to TRBJ2-2; TRBD2 matches 7 bases. The germline CDR1 and CDR2 sequences are LGHNA and YNFKEQ. V gave up 2 bases and J gave up 2 bases; unmatched junction bases: 8. This CDR3 has 17 residues.

The rearrangement joins TRBV5-8 to TRBJ2-7; D unresolved. CDR1 SGHTS and CDR2 YDEGEE come from the germline V gene. CDR3 length: 13 amino acids. Trimming pared 5 bases from V and 0 bases from J, leaving 9 bases between. The DNA for the CDR3 is TGTGCCAGCAGTCCGGCTAGCTCCTACGAGCAGTACTTC. Translated, it gives CASSPASSYEQYF.

The CDR3 DNA reads TGTGCCAGCAGTAGGAGCTACGAGCAGTACTTC. This codes for CASSRSYEQYF. The J gene is TRBJ2-5, the V gene TRBV6-1; D unresolved. With the DNA end fitting TRBJ2-7 better, the J assignment may be wrong. The CDR3 totals 11 residues. Germline CDR1 reads MNHNS; CDR2 reads SASEGT.

The chain recombines TRBV23-1 with TRBJ1-1, with D perhaps matching TRBD1 (5 bases). TRBV23-1 is an ORF, with its function uncertain. Trimming pared 2 bases from V and 4 bases from J, leaving 5 bases between. The CDR3 is 12 residues long. The CDR3 sequence is CASSQDSTEAFF. As DNA, the CDR3 is TGCGCCAGCAGTCAAGACAGCACTGAAGCTTTCTTT.

The chain links TRBV30 to TRBJ1-1; D gene uncertain. The CDR3 is made up of 15 amino acids. Trimming left V 3 bases short and J 1 base short, with 15 bases between. CDR1 is GTSNPN, CDR2 SVGIG, per germline (reference sequence). CDR3 bases: TGTGCCTGGAGCCCTCCCTCTGCGGGGAACACTGAAGCTTTCTTT. This sequence encodes CAWSPPSAGNTEAFF. Drawing the rest from reference TRBV30 and TRBJ1-1, the complete variable domain is SQTIHQWPATLVQPVGSPLSLECTVEGTSNPNLYWYRQAAGRGLQLLFYSVGIGQISSEVPQNLSASRPQDRQFILSSKKLLLSDSGFYLCAWSPPSAGNTEAFFGQGTRLTVV.

This clone was picked up one time. The rearrangement joins TRBV6-6 to TRBJ2-3; 7 nucleotides agree with TRBD2. Germline CDR1 reads MNHNY; CDR2 reads SVGAGI (reference sequence). CDR3 length equals 16 residues. V lost 0 bases and J lost 4; bases outside the gene matches: 7. CDR3 DNA sequence: TGTGCCAGCAGTTACTCGATTTCGGGGGGAGCAGATACGCAGTATTTT. Translated: CASSYSISGGADTQYF.